One and the same sample provided the 30 T cell receptor beta chains below, sequenced in a study of CD8 T cells in ankylosing spondylitis (dated by TCRdb to about 2017). The method behind the library was 5' RACE. Sequencing was performed on an Illumina HiSeq 2500. TCRdb reprocessed the public reads (quality trimming at Q25 with fastp, clone calling with MiXCR) and kept in-frame beta chains. Identical CDR3 protein sequences are pooled into one entry, listed with their most common genes and DNA. In this sample the table shows about 400,000 distinct CDR3 sequences, 20% of which occur a single time. About an eighth of the sample is taken by the ten largest. Material for sequencing was blood, either unsorted or a sorted T cell fraction (not recorded which). These receptors all stem from a male donor with ankylosing spondylitis or in good health (not recorded which).

This clonotype turned up a few times. The V gene is TRBV15, the J gene TRBJ2-1; 8 bases align to TRBD1. J lost 8 bases, V lost 2 bases, and 8 bases had no gene match. Per germline, CDR1 LNHNV and CDR2 YYDKDF (reference sequence). The CDR3 has 15 amino acids. As DNA, the CDR3 is TGTGCCACCAGCAGAAAGGACAGGGTTGGCGATGAGCAGTTCTTC. Its translation: CATSRKDRVGDEQFF. Full variable domain (rest looked up from reference TRBV15 and TRBJ2-1): DAMVIQNPRYQVTQFGKPVTLSCSQTLNHNVMYWYQQKSSQAPKLLFHYYDKDFNNEADTPDNFQSRRPNTSFCFLDIRSPGLGDTAMYLCATSRKDRVGDEQFFGPGTRLTVL.

This clonotype was counted a few times. The chain is built from TRBV28 and TRBJ2-7; TRBD2 agrees at 7 bases. V was pared by 7 bases and J by 0 bases, with 6 bases of the junction left unmatched. CDR1 is MDHEN, CDR2 SYDVKM, per germline. This CDR3 region has 14 residues. CDR3 residues: CASTPGGSSYEQYF. The CDR3 region has the DNA TGTGCCAGCACGCCCGGGGGGAGCTCCTACGAGCAGTACTTC.

CDR3 region: CASSHEGVERETQYF. CDR3 coding DNA: TGTGCCAGCAGCCATGAGGGGGTGGAGAGAGAGACCCAGTACTTC. This chain links TRBV3-1 with TRBJ2-5; D perhaps matches TRBD1 (6 bases). The CDR3 is 15 residues long. Germline assignment: CDR1 LGHDT and CDR2 YNNKEL (reference sequence). Trimming shortened V by 3 bases and J by 4 bases, and 15 bases separated the two germline ends.

This clonotype showed up just once. The chain links TRBV2 to TRBJ2-5; D gene ambiguous. V dropped 8 bases and J dropped 2 bases, with 9 bases sitting between them. CDR3 length: 12 amino acids. CDR1 is SNHLY, CDR2 FYNNEI, per germline. DNA for the CDR3: TGTGCCAGCGGGGTCCGACAAGAGACCCAGTACTTC. It encodes CASGVRQETQYF. The full variable domain, with the rest looked up from reference TRBV2 and TRBJ2-5, is EPEVTQTPSHQVTQMGQEVILRCVPISNHLYFYWYRQILGQKVEFLVSFYNNEISEKSEIFDDQFSVERPDGSNFTLKIRSTKLEDSAMYFCASGVRQETQYFGPGTRLLVL.

This chain connects TRBV2 to TRBJ2-1; either TRBD1 or TRBD2 may supply D (5 bases each). The germline V gene encodes CDR1 SNHLY and CDR2 FYNNEI. V lost 6 bases to trimming and J lost 0 bases, with 12 bases between them. This CDR3 region has 15 residues. CDR3 residues: CASSEGPDSYNEQFF. The DNA of the CDR3 is TGTGCCAGCAGCGAGGGACCCGACTCCTACAATGAGCAGTTCTTC.

This chain connects TRBV29-1 to TRBJ1-1; D is unresolved. The CDR3 is made up of 14 amino acids. Germline CDR1 SQVTM, CDR2 ANQGSEA. The germline V and J ends were trimmed by 3 bases and 1 base, with 12 bases remaining between them. The CDR3: CSVEGWQPNTEAFF. CDR3 nucleotide sequence: TGCAGCGTTGAGGGATGGCAGCCGAACACTGAAGCTTTCTTT. The whole variable domain, filled in from reference TRBV29-1 and TRBJ1-1, reads SAVISQKPSRDICQRGTSLTIQCQVDSQVTMMFWYRQQPGQSLTLIATANQGSEATYESGFVIDKFPISRPNLTFSTLTVSNMSPEDSSIYLCSVEGWQPNTEAFFGQGTRLTVV.

In its sample, this clonotype was seen many times. V gene TRBV12-3 or TRBV12-4 combines with J gene TRBJ1-1, with D uncertain. CDR3 size: 12 residues. V was clipped by 3 bases and J by 2 bases, with 4 bases between them. CDR3 bases: TGTGCCAGCAGTTTCCCAAACACTGAAGCTTTCTTT. It yields the protein CASSFPNTEAFF.

This clonotype has more than one count but fewer than ten. This chain joins TRBV11-2 and TRBJ2-3, with unresolved D. V dropped 4 bases and J dropped 0 bases, with 5 bases sitting between them. The CDR3 is made up of 13 amino acids. CDR1 and CDR2 from the germline V gene are SGHAT and FQNNGV. The DNA for the CDR3 is TGTGCCAGCAGCTCCCCGAGCACAGATACGCAGTATTTT. Encoded protein: CASSSPSTDTQYF.

On this clonotype itself: This may arise from a read error, as a much more abundant clone is one base away. The chain couples TRBV15 to TRBJ2-3; the D gene is possibly TRBD2 (6 bases). This CDR3 spans 18 amino acids. Germline V lookup: CDR1 LNHNV, CDR2 YYDKDF (reference sequence). CDR3: CATSGEPLTRGSTDTQYF. CDR3 sequence (DNA): TGTGCCACCAGCGGAGAGCCGCTGACACGGGGGAGCACAGATACGCAGTATTTT. The variable domain in full, completed from reference TRBV15 and TRBJ2-3, reads DAMVIQNPRYQVTQFGKPVTLSCSQTLNHNVMYWYQQKSSQAPKLLFHYYDKDFNNEADTPDNFQSRRPNTSFCFLDIRSPGLGDTAMYLCATSGEPLTRGSTDTQYFGPGTRLTVL.

Here the CDR3 reads CASSPLGPAVDTQYF. The DNA of the CDR3 is TGTGCCAGCAGCCCATTGGGACCGGCGGTAGATACGCAGTATTTT. This rearrangement joins TRBV7-9 to TRBJ2-3; D is perhaps TRBD1 or TRBD2 (5 bases each). V was shortened by 5 bases and J by 5 bases, with 17 bases between the two germline ends. Germline V CDR1 and CDR2: SEHNR, FQNEAQ (reference sequence). The CDR3 is made up of 15 amino acids.

Only a few counts were recorded for this clonotype. This sequence joins TRBV12-3 or TRBV12-4 and TRBJ2-1; possible D gene TRBD1, 6 bases. CDR3 size: 14 residues. The germline V and J ends were trimmed by 3 bases and 10 bases, with 16 bases remaining between them. CDR3 in DNA: TGTGCCAGCAGTTTGTTCGAGGGGGTAACCGAGCAGTTCTTC. This translates into CASSLFEGVTEQFF.

The rearrangement links TRBV11-1 to TRBJ2-5; 10 nucleotides align to TRBD1. V trimming: 3 bases; J trimming: 5 bases; junction bases outside the gene matches: 3. This CDR3 is built from 14 residues. The germline V gene encodes CDR1 SGHAT and CDR2 FQDESV (reference sequence). This CDR3 reads CASSFTDRGETQYF. The CDR3 DNA is TGTGCCAGCAGCTTTACGGACAGGGGGGAGACCCAGTACTTC.

The genes are TRBV7-9 and TRBJ2-7, with 9 bases aligning to TRBD2. The germline gives CDR1 SEHNR, CDR2 FQNEAQ (reference sequence). This CDR3 has 14 amino acids. Trimming at V came to 5 bases and at J to 4 bases, leaving 6 bases not matched to a gene. The CDR3 DNA reads as TGTGCCAGCAGCACAAGACTAGCGGCGTACGAGCAGTACTTC. This sequence encodes CASSTRLAAYEQYF.

This clonotype was seen more than once but under ten times. The CDR3 reads CASSYLHPRGDTQYF. The CDR3 nucleotides are TGTGCCAGCAGTTACCTCCACCCCCGGGGGGATACGCAGTATTTT. The chain uses TRBV6-2 or TRBV6-3 and TRBJ2-3; possible D gene TRBD2, 6 bases. Germline V lookup: CDR1 MNHEY, CDR2 SVGEGT. V lost 2 bases, J lost 6 bases, and 15 bases lay in between. The CDR3 totals 15 residues.

This clonotype was picked up a small number of times. The chain recombines TRBV20-1 with TRBJ2-7; 9 nucleotides agree with TRBD1. J gave up 6 bases and V 6 bases, and 6 bases lay outside the gene matches. Germline CDR1 and CDR2: DFQATT and SNEGSKA (reference sequence). The CDR3 consists of 12 residues. The CDR3 DNA is TGCAGTGCCCGGGACAGGGCGAGCGAGCAGTACTTC. This translates into CSARDRASEQYF.

This clonotype was found a few times. The genes are TRBV12-3 or TRBV12-4 and TRBJ2-2, with TRBD1 matching over 8 bases. CDR3 size: 16 residues. V lost 5 bases, J lost 4 bases, and 9 bases stayed unmatched. CDR3 coding DNA: TGTGCCAGCAGTCCACTAGACAGGGGTCTCACCGGGGAGCTGTTTTTT. This gives the protein CASSPLDRGLTGELFF.

A remark on this clonotype: At one end, the junction sequence differs from germline, possibly due to a read error. The chain is built from TRBV27 and TRBJ2-7; D may be TRBD1 or TRBD2 (6 bases each). In germline, CDR1 is MNHEY, CDR2 SMNVEV (reference sequence). This CDR3 has 13 residues. DNA of the CDR3: TGTGCCAGCCGCGAGGGGGGTCCCTACGAGCAGCACTTC. This translates into CASREGGPYEQHF.

The chain uses TRBV5-6 and TRBJ2-7; 8 bases align to TRBD2. This CDR3 comprises 16 residues. J was trimmed by 0 bases and V by 0 bases; bases with no gene match: 5. The germline CDR1 and CDR2 sequences are SGHDT and YYEEEE. The CDR3, as DNA: TGTGCCAGCAGCTTGGAGGCGGGGGGCCCCTCCTACGAGCAGTACTTC. Translated, it gives CASSLEAGGPSYEQYF.

This clonotype was seen a handful of times. V gene TRBV30 combines with J gene TRBJ2-7, with D possibly being TRBD2 (6 bases). V dropped 5 bases and J dropped 3 bases, with 11 bases sitting between them. Per the germline V gene, CDR1 is GTSNPN and CDR2 is SVGIG (reference sequence). This CDR3 spans 12 amino acids. CDR3 loop: CAWEREDYEQYF. Written as DNA, the CDR3 is TGTGCCTGGGAGAGGGAGGACTACGAGCAGTACTTC.

This chain links TRBV20-1 with TRBJ2-7, with D perhaps TRBD2 (6 bases). The germline V gene has CDR1 DFQATT and CDR2 SNEGSKA (reference sequence). Between the trimmed V and J ends, which lost 2 bases and 2 bases, there was a span of 16 bases. This CDR3 contains 15 residues. This chain's CDR3 is CSARPRDFLTYEQYF. The CDR3 DNA sequence: TGCAGTGCTAGACCCCGGGACTTTTTAACCTACGAGCAGTACTTC.

This chain connects TRBV21-1 to TRBJ2-3; the DNA was not used to check the table's D call, TRBD2. TRBV21-1 is described as a pseudogene. The CDR3 is made up of 17 amino acids. The CDR3 DNA follows: TGTGCCAGCAGCCTCCCCGGGCGCGGGGGAGGTACAGATACGCAGTATTTT. Translated: CASSLPGRGGGTDTQYF.

This chain joins TRBV5-1 and TRBJ2-7; weak D call: TRBD2 (5 bases). Germline V gives CDR1 SGHRS, CDR2 YFSETQ. V was trimmed by 4 bases and J by 2 bases, leaving 16 bases between them. The CDR3 runs to 15 residues. The CDR3 protein is CASSPHGELTYEQYF. The CDR3 nucleotides read TGCGCCAGCAGCCCGCACGGGGAATTAACCTACGAGCAGTACTTC.

The sample holds a few counts of this clonotype. This sequence joins TRBV4-1 and TRBJ2-7; 7 bases map to TRBD1. J lost 2 bases, V lost 0 bases, and 10 bases had no gene match. This CDR3 comprises 17 residues. Germline V gene sequence: CDR1 MGHRA, CDR2 YSYEKL. The CDR3 region has the DNA TGCGCCAGCAGCCAAGAAGGTTCGGACAGGAGTACCTACGAGCAGTACTTC. Protein sequence: CASSQEGSDRSTYEQYF.

The CDR3 region has the DNA TGCGCCAGCAGCTTACCAACAGGGGCCGACCGTAGCACAGATACGCAGTATTTT. Encoded protein: CASSLPTGADRSTDTQYF. V usage is TRBV5-1 and J usage is TRBJ2-3; 7 bases map to TRBD1. Looked up from germline, CDR1 is SGHRS and CDR2 is YFSETQ. V shed 2 bases and J 0 bases; nucleotides not matched to a gene: 12. The CDR3 is 18 residues long.

The chain links TRBV6-1 to TRBJ2-2; D not certain. The CDR3 has 15 amino acids. V lost 2 bases to trimming and J lost 4 bases, with 11 bases between them. Germline V gene lookup returns CDR1 MNHNS and CDR2 SASEGT. CDR3 amino acids: CASSERGRTTGELFF. The CDR3 DNA reads TGTGCCAGCAGTGAACGTGGCAGAACCACCGGGGAGCTGTTTTTT.

The chain recombines TRBV13 with TRBJ1-3; D is ambiguous. CDR3 length: 14 residues. Germline V lookup: CDR1 PRHDT, CDR2 FYEKMQ (reference sequence). Deletions cut 5 bases from V and 2 bases from J, with 10 bases between. The CDR3 loop reads CASSPGRTGNTIYF. CDR3 sequence (DNA): TGTGCCAGCAGCCCTGGGCGCACTGGAAACACCATATATTTT.

This clonotype showed up just a few times. This chain connects TRBV27 to TRBJ2-2, with no clear D. There are 14 residues in the CDR3. The V end lost 4 bases, the J end lost 6 bases, and 12 bases lay between the germline ends. Per germline, CDR1 MNHEY and CDR2 SMNVEV (reference sequence). The CDR3 loop reads CASSSLDLAGELFF. The CDR3 coding sequence is TGTGCCAGCAGTTCCCTCGACTTGGCCGGGGAGCTGTTTTTT.

The chain recombines TRBV7-9 with TRBJ2-7, with 11 nucleotides matching TRBD2. The CDR3 is 16 residues long. The J segment lost 2 bases and the V segment lost 6 bases, leaving 9 bases of the junction unmatched. Germline V CDR1 and CDR2: SEHNR, FQNEAQ (reference sequence). CDR3: CASSTTSGVTAYEQYF. The CDR3, as DNA: TGTGCCAGCAGTACGACTAGCGGGGTTACCGCCTACGAGCAGTACTTC.

This clonotype was counted only a few times. J is TRBJ1-1 and V is TRBV9, with a tentative D call TRBD1 (6 bases). In germline, CDR1 is SGDLS, CDR2 YYNGEE. The CDR3 sequence is 16 residues long. V gave up 0 bases and J gave up 5 bases, with 17 bases separating them. For the CDR3, the DNA is TGTGCCAGCAGCGTAGGACAGGAACCCGCGGGAACTGAAGCTTTCTTT. Translation: CASSVGQEPAGTEAFF.

A few counts support this clonotype. The V and J genes are TRBV4-1 and TRBJ2-7, with TRBD1 matching 9 bases. The length of the CDR3 is 15 residues. V dropped 3 bases and J dropped 2; count of bases not matched to a gene: 5. CDR1 and CDR2 from the germline V gene are MGHRA and YSYEKL. In nucleotides, the CDR3 is TGCGCCAGCAGCCAGACCGGGACAGGGACCTACGAGCAGTACTTC. This sequence encodes CASSQTGTGTYEQYF.